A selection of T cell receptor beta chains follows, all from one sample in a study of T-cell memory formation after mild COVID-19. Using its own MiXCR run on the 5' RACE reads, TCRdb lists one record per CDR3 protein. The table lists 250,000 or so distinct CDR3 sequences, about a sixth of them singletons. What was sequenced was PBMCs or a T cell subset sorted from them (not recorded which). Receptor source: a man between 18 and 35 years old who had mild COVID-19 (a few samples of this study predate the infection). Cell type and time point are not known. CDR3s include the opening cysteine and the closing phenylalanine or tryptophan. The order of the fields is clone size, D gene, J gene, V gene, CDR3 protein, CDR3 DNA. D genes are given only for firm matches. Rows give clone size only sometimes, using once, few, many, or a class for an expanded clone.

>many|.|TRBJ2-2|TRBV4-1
CASSHRGTSTGELFF
TGCGCCAGCAGCCACCGCGGGACGAGCACCGGGGAGCTGTTTTTT
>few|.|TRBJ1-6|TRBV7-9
CASSLAPGSSYNSPLHF
TGTGCCAGCAGCTTAGCGCCTGGGAGCTCCTATAATTCACCCCTCCACTTT
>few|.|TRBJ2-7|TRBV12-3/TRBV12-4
CASTSRQGGFHEQYF
TGTGCCAGCACCTCCCGGCAGGGGGGGTTTCACGAGCAGTACTTC
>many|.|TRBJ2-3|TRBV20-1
CSAMGPREADTQYF
TGCAGTGCTATGGGACCGAGGGAGGCAGATACGCAGTATTTT
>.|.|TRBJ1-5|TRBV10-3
CAISEVGQPQHF
TGTGCCATCAGTGAGGTAGGGCAGCCCCAGCATTTT
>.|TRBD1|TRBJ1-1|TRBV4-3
CASSQDVWTGSMNTEAFF
TGCGCCAGCAGCCAAGATGTTTGGACAGGGAGCATGAACACTGAAGCTTTCTTT
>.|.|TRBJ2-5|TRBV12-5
CASAPGVQETQYF
TGTGCTAGTGCTCCTGGAGTCCAAGAGACCCAGTACTTC
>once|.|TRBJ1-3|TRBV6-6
CASSYSFSGNTIYF
TGTGCCAGCAGTTATAGTTTTTCTGGAAACACCATATATTTT
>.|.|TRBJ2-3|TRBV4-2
CASEVADTQYF
TGTGCCAGCGAGGTGGCGGATACGCAGTATTTT
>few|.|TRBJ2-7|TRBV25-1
CASLGAYEQYF
TGTGCCAGCTTAGGGGCTTACGAGCAGTACTTC
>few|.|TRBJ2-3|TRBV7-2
CASSRSGLSTDTQYF
TGTGCCAGCAGCAGAAGCGGGCTTAGCACAGATACGCAGTATTTT
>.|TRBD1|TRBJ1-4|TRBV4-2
CASSQDTTGVGKLFF
TGTGCCAGCAGCCAAGATACGACAGGGGTGGGAAAACTGTTTTTT
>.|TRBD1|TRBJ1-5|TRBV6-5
CASSSSYRGYQPQHF
TGTGCCAGCAGTTCATCCTACAGGGGGTATCAGCCCCAGCATTTT
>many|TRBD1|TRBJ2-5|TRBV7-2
CASRPGTGQETQYF
TGTGCCAGCAGACCAGGGACAGGACAAGAGACCCAGTACTTC
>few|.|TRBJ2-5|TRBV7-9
CASSSPGGQPLTQYF
TGTGCCAGCAGCTCCCCCGGAGGGCAGCCGCTGACCCAGTACTTC
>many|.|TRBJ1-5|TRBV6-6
CASSLDTQPQHF
TGTGCCAGCAGCCTCGACACTCAGCCCCAGCATTTT
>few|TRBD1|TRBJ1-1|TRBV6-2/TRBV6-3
CASSYWTGAASEAFF
TGTGCCAGCAGTTACTGGACAGGGGCGGCATCTGAAGCTTTCTTT
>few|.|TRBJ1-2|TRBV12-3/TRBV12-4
CASSPRMGYGYTF
TGTGCCAGCAGTCCGCGGATGGGCTATGGCTACACCTTC
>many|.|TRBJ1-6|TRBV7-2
CASSPMGRYSPLHF
TGTGCCAGCAGCCCTATGGGGCGGTATTCACCCCTCCACTTT
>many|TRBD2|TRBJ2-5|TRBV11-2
CASSPGLAGLLGETQYF
TGTGCCAGCAGCCCGGGACTAGCGGGGCTCCTGGGGGAGACCCAGTACTTC
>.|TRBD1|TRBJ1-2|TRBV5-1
CASSFDRDFSYGYTF
TGCGCCAGCAGCTTTGACAGGGACTTTTCCTATGGCTACACCTTC
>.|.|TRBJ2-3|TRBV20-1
CSARRRGYRTDTQYF
TGCAGTGCTAGGCGACGGGGGTATCGCACAGATACGCAGTATTTT
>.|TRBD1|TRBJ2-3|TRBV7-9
CASSQRTGARLSDTQYF
TGTGCCAGCAGCCAACGGACAGGGGCCCGCCTCTCTGATACGCAGTATTTT
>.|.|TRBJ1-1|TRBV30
CACSRGPDIMNTEAFF
TGTGCCTGTTCGAGAGGTCCTGATATTATGAACACTGAAGCTTTCTTT
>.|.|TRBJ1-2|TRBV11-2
CASSPRPGVYGYTF
TGTGCCAGCAGCCCTAGGCCAGGGGTCTATGGCTACACCTTC
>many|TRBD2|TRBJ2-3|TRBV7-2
CASSSQLAGGRYTQYF
TGTGCCAGCAGCTCACAACTAGCGGGGGGGCGGTATACGCAGTATTTT
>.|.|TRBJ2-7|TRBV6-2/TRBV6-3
CASSRRIAEQYF
TGTGCCAGCAGCCGACGTATTGCCGAGCAGTACTTC
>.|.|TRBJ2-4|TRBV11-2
CASSLVPLAKNIQYF
TGTGCCAGCAGCTTAGTACCACTAGCCAAAAACATTCAGTACTTC
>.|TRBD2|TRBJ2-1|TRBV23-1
CASSQPLGSGGLNNEQFF
TGCGCCAGCAGTCAACCCCTGGGGAGCGGGGGGCTTAACAATGAGCAGTTCTTC
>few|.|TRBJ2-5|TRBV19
CASSMEVQGQETQYF
TGTGCCAGTAGTATGGAGGTACAGGGCCAAGAGACCCAGTACTTC
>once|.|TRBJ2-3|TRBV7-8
CASSLRPGISTDTQYF
TGTGCCAGCAGCTTACGTCCGGGGATCAGCACAGATACGCAGTATTTT
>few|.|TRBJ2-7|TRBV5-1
CASSLRGTFYEQYF
TGCGCCAGCAGCCTGCGAGGGACATTCTACGAGCAGTACTTC
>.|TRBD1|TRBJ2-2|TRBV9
CASSVGDRVTGELFF
TGTGCCAGCAGCGTTGGGGACAGGGTAACCGGGGAGCTGTTTTTT
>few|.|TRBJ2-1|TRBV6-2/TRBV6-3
CASSPGQPGYNEQFF
TGTGCCAGCAGCCCGGGCCAGCCGGGGTACAATGAGCAGTTCTTC
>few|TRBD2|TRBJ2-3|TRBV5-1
CASSFLSGYTDTQYF
TGCGCCAGCAGCTTCCTTAGCGGGTACACAGATACGCAGTATTTT
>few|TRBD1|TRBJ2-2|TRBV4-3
CASSQWGQGAFTGELFF
TGCGCCAGCAGCCAATGGGGACAGGGGGCGTTTACCGGGGAGCTGTTTTTT
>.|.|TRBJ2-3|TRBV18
CASCRTGGTDTQYF
TGTGCCAGCTGCCGAACGGGTGGCACAGATACGCAGTATTTT
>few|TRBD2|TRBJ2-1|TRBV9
CASSALAGRNNEQFF
TGTGCCAGCAGCGCCCTAGCGGGGAGAAACAATGAGCAGTTCTTC
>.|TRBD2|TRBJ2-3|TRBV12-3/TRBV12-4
CAIPSGGSTDTQYF
TGTGCCATCCCGAGCGGGGGGAGCACAGATACGCAGTATTTT
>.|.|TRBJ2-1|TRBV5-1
CASSLDVGLPYNEQFF
TGCGCCAGCAGCTTGGATGTGGGGTTACCTTACAATGAGCAGTTCTTC
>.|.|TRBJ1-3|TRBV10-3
CAINDRMENTIYF
TGTGCCATAAATGACAGGATGGAAAACACCATATATTTT
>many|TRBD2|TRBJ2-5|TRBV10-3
CAIRSSGDQETQYF
TGTGCCATCAGGTCTAGCGGGGACCAAGAGACCCAGTACTTC
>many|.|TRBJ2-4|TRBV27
CASSPGLMENIQYF
TGTGCCAGCAGTCCAGGACTAATGGAAAACATTCAGTACTTC
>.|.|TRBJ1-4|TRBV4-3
CASSQMGGGTNEKLFF
TGCGCCAGCAGCCAAATGGGTGGAGGCACTAATGAAAAACTGTTTTTT
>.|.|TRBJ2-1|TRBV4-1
CASSQDPDEQFF
TGCGCCAGCAGCCAAGATCCGGATGAGCAGTTCTTC
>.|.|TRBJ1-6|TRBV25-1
CASSERWGGSPLHF
TGTGCCAGCAGTGAGAGGTGGGGGGGATCACCCCTCCACTTT
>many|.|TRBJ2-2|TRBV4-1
CASSRRGPGELFF
TGCGCCAGCAGCCGGAGGGGGCCCGGGGAGCTGTTTTTT
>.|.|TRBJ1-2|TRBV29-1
CSVDRDGYTF
TGCAGCGTTGATCGGGATGGCTACACCTTC
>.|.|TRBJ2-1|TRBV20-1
CSANRQENYNEQFF
TGCAGTGCTAACCGACAGGAGAACTACAATGAGCAGTTCTTC
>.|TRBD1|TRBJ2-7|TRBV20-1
CSAPDREAYEQYF
TGCAGTGCCCCGGACAGGGAGGCCTACGAGCAGTACTTC
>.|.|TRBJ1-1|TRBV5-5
CASIVTGTLGAFF
TGTGCCAGCATCGTGACAGGTACCCTGGGGGCTTTCTTT
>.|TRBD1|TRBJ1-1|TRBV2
CASSDGTGVPETFF
TGTGCCAGCAGTGATGGGACAGGGGTCCCCGAAACTTTCTTT
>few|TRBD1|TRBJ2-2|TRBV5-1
CASSRDSSNTGELFF
TGCGCCAGCAGCCGGGACAGTTCGAACACCGGGGAGCTGTTTTTT
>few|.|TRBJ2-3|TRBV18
CASSPSGLSTDTQYF
TGTGCCAGCTCACCATCGGGTTTGAGCACAGATACGCAGTATTTT
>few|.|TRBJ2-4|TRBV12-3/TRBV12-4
CASSLADLDRRSQYF
TGTGCCAGCAGTTTAGCGGATTTAGACCGTCGTTCGCAGTACTTC
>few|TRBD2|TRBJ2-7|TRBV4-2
CASSPGLAGGEQYF
TGTGCCAGCAGCCCGGGACTAGCGGGGGGCGAGCAGTACTTC
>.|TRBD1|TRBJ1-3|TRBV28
CASRRPGQGFTGNTIYF
TGTGCCAGCAGGCGCCCCGGACAGGGGTTCACTGGAAACACCATATATTTT
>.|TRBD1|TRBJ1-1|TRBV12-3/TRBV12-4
CASSLAQQGEAFF
TGTGCCAGCAGTTTAGCCCAACAGGGGGAAGCTTTCTTT